This T cell receptor beta chain was sequenced during a study of graft-versus-host responses after intestinal transplantation. With respect to this clone: No antigen is known for it.

The protocol was immunoSEQ multiplex PCR, while the TCRdb copy is restricted to in-frame clones and leaves out a portion. In the table there are about 110,000 clones, 93% of which are singletons. The CDR3 is 14 amino acids. Germline V gene lookup returns CDR1 PRHDT and CDR2 FYEKMQ (reference sequence). The junction had 6 bases not matched to a gene; V was cut back by 6 bases and J by 4 bases. The input for sequencing was unstimulated CD8+ T cells sorted from spleen or lymph node cells, taken before intestinal transplant. This TCR derives from a human donor who received an intestinal transplant. This chain connects TRBV13 to TRBJ2-7; 10 nucleotides line up with TRBD1. The CDR3 bases are TGTGCCAGCAGTGTCGGGACAGGGGAGTACGAGCAGTACTTC. It codes for CASSVGTGEYEQYF.